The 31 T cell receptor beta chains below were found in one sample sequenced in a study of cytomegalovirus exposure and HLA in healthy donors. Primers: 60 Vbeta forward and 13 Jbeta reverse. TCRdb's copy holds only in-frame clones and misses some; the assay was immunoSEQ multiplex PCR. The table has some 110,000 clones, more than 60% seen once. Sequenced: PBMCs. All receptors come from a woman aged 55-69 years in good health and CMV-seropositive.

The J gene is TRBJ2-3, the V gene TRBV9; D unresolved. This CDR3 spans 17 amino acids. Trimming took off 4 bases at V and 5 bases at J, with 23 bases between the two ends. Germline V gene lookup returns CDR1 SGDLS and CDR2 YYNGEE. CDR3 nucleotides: TGTGCCAGCAGCCCACGCCTCTCCGACGGGTCAAGAGATACGCAGTATTTT. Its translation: CASSPRLSDGSRDTQYF.

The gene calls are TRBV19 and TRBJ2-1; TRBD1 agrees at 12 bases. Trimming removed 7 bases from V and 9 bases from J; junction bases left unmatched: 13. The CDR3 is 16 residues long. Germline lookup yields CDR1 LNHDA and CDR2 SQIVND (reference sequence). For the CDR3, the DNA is TGTGCCAGTAAGGGCCTTGGGGGACAGGGGGCAGGTGAGCAGTTCTTC. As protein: CASKGLGGQGAGEQFF.

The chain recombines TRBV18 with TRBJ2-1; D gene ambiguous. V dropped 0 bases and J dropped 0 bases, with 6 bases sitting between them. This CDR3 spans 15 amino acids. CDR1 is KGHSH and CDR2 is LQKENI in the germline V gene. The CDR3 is CASSPPLHSYNEQFF. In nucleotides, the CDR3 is TGTGCCAGCTCACCACCACTCCACTCCTACAATGAGCAGTTCTTC. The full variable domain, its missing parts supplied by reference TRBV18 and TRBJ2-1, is NAGVMQNPRHLVRRRGQEARLRCSPMKGHSHVYWYRQLPEEGLKFMVYLQKENIIDESGMPKERFSAEFPKEGPSILRIQQVVRGDSAAYFCASSPPLHSYNEQFFGPGTRLTVL.

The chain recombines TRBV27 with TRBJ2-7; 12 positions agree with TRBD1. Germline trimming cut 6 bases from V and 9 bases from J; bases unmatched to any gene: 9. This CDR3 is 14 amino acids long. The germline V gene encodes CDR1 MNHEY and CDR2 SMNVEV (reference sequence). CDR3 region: CASSAGTGGAGQYF. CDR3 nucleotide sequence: TGTGCCAGCAGCGCCGGGACAGGGGGCGCGGGGCAGTACTTC.

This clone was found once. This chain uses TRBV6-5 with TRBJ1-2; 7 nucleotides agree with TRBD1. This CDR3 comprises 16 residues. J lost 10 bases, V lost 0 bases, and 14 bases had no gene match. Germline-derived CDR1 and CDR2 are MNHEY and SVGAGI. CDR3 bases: TGTGCCAGCAGTTACTCGGGGACAGAGCGAACTTCATCCTACACCTTC. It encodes CASSYSGTERTSSYTF.

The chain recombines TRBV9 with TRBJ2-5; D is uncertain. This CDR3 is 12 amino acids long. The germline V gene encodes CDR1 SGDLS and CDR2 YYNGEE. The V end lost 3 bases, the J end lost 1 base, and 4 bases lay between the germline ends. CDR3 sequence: CASSASQETQYF. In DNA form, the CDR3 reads TGTGCCAGCAGCGCCAGCCAAGAGACCCAGTACTTC.

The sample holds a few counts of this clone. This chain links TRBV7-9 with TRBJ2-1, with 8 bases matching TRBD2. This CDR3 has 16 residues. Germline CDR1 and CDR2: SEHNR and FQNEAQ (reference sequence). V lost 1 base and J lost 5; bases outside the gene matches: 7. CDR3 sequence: CASSLVVAGFDNEQFF. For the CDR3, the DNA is TGTGCCAGCAGCTTAGTTGTAGCGGGATTCGACAATGAGCAGTTCTTC.

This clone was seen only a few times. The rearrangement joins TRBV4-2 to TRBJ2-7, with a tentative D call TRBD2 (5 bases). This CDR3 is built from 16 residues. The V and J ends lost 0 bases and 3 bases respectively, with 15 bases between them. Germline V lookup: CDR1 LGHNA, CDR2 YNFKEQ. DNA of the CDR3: TGTGCCAGCAGCCAAGATCGGACTGCCCCCATCTACGAGCAGTACTTC. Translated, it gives CASSQDRTAPIYEQYF.

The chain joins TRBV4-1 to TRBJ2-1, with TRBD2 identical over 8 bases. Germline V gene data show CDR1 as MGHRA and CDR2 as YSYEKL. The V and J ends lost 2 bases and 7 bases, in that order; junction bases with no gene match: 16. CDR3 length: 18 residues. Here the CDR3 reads CASSQSVSGVAGMNEQFF. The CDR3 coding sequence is TGCGCCAGCAGCCAATCGGTTTCGGGGGTAGCGGGAATGAATGAGCAGTTCTTC.

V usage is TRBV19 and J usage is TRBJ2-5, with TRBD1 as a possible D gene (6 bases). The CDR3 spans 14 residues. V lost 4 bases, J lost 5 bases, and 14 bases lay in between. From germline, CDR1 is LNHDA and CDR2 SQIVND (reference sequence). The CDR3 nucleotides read TGTGCCAGTAGTAACACACAAGGGGGTGAGACCCAGTACTTC. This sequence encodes CASSNTQGGETQYF.

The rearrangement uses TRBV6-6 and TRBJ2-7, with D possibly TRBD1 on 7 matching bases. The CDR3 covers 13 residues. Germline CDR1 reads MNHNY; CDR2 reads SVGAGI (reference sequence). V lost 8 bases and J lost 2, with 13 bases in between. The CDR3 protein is CASGRDSAYEQYF. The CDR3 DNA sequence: TGTGCCAGCGGGCGGGACAGCGCCTACGAGCAGTACTTC.

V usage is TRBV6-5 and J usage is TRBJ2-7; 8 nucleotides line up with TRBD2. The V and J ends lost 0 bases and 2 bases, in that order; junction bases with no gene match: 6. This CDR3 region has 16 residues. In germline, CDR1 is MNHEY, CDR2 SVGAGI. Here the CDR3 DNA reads TGTGCCAGCAGTTACTCAGGGGTAGCGGGGACCTACGAGCAGTACTTC. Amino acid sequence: CASSYSGVAGTYEQYF.

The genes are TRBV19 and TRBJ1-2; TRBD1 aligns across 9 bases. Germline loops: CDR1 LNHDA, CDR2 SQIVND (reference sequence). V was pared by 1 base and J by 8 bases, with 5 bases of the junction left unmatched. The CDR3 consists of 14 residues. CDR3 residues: CASSIVTGGAGYTF. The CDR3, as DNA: TGTGCCAGTAGTATAGTCACAGGGGGCGCGGGCTACACCTTC.

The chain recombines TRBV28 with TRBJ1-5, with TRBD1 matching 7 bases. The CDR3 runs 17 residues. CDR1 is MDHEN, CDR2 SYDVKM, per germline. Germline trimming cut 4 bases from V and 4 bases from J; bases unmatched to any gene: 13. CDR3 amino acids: CASSSTRQGAYNQPQHF. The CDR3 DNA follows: TGTGCCAGCAGTTCCACTCGACAGGGCGCCTATAATCAGCCCCAGCATTTT.

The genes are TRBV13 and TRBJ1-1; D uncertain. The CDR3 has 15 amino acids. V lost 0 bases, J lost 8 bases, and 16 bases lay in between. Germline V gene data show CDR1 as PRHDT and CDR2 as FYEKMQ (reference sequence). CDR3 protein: CASSLGGRPSPEAFF. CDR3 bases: TGTGCCAGCAGCTTAGGCGGCAGGCCGTCACCAGAAGCTTTCTTT.

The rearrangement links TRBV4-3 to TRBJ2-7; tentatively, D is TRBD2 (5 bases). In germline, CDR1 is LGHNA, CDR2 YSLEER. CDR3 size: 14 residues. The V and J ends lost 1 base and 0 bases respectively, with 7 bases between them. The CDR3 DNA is TGCGCCAGCAGCCAAGGACGGGGCTCCTACGAGCAGTACTTC. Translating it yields CASSQGRGSYEQYF.

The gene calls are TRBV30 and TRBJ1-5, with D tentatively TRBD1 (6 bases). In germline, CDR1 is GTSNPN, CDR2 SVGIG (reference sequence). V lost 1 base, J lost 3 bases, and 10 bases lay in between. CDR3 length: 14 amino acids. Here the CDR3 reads CAWSANRVNQPQHF. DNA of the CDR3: TGTGCCTGGAGTGCAAACAGGGTCAATCAGCCCCAGCATTTT.

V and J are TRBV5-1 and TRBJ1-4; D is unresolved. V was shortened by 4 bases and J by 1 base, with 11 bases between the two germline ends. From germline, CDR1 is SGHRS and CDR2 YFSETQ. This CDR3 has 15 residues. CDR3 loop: CASSSNVGTNEKLFF. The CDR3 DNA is TGCGCCAGCAGCAGCAACGTCGGAACTAATGAAAAACTGTTTTTT. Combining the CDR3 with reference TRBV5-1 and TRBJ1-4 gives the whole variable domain KAGVTQTPRYLIKTRGQQVTLSCSPISGHRSVSWYQQTPGQGLQFLFEYFSETQRNKGNFPGRFSGRQFSNSRSEMNVSTLELGDSALYLCASSSNVGTNEKLFFGSGTQLSVL.

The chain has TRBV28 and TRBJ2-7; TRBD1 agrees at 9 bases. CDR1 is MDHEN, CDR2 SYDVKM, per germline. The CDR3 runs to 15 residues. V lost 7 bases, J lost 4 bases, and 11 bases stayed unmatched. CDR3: CASTPRGTGTYEQYF. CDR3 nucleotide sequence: TGTGCCAGCACCCCCCGCGGGACAGGGACTTACGAGCAGTACTTC.

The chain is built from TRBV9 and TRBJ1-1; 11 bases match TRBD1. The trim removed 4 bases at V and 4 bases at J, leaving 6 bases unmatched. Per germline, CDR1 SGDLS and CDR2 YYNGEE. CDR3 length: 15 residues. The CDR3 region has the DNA TGTGCCAGCAGCCCAAGGACAGGGGGCCTCACTGAAGCTTTCTTT. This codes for CASSPRTGGLTEAFF. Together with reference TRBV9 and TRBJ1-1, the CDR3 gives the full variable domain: DSGVTQTPKHLITATGQRVTLRCSPRSGDLSVYWYQQSLDQGLQFLIQYYNGEERAKGNILERFSAQQFPDLHSELNLSSLELGDSALYFCASSPRTGGLTEAFFGQGTRLTVV.

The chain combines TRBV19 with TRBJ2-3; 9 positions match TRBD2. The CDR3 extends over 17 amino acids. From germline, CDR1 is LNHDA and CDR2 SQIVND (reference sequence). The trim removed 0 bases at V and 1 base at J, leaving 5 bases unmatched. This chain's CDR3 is CASSIEVSGSRTDTQYF. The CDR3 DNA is TGTGCCAGTAGTATAGAGGTTAGCGGGAGCCGCACAGATACGCAGTATTTT.

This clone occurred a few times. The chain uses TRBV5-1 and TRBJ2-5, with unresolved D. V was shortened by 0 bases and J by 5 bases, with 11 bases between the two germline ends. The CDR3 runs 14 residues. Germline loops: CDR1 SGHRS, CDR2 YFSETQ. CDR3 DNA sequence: TGCGCCAGCAGCTTGGGCGGTGCTCTGGAGACCCAGTACTTC. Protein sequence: CASSLGGALETQYF.

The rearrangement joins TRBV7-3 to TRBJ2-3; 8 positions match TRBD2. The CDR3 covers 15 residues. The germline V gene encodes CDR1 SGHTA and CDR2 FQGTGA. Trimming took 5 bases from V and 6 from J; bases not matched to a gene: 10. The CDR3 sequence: CASSPGLGPSDTQYF. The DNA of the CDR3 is TGTGCCAGCAGCCCGGGACTAGGACCTTCGGATACGCAGTATTTT.

The CDR3 sequence: CASSSLREAFF. The CDR3, as DNA: TGTGCCAGCAGTTCCCTCCGTGAAGCTTTCTTT. The chain has TRBV6-5 and TRBJ1-1, with D unclear. CDR3 size: 11 residues. The ends were cut back, 4 bases at V and 7 bases at J, with 7 bases in the middle. CDR1 and CDR2 (germline): MNHEY, SVGAGI.

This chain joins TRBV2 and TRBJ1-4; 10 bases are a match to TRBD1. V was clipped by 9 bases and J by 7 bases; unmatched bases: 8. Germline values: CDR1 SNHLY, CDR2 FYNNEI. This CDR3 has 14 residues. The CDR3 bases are TGTGCCAGTAGGGAGGGGACAGGGGTTGAAAAACTGTTTTTT. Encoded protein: CASREGTGVEKLFF.

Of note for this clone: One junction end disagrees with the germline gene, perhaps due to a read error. The CDR3 sequence is CASSQNGDRGTTPPFF. The CDR3 bases are TGTGCCAGCTCACAAAACGGGGACAGGGGTACCACCCCCCCGTTCTTC. The chain uses TRBV18 and TRBJ2-4; 10 bases align to TRBD1. This CDR3 comprises 16 residues. Germline assignment: CDR1 KGHSH and CDR2 LQKENI.

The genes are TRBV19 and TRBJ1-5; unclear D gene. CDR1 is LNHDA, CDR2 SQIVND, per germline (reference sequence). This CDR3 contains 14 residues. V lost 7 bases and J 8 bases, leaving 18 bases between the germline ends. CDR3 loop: CASTSVPLIEPQHF. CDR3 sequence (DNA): TGTGCCAGTACCTCAGTCCCTCTTATTGAGCCCCAGCATTTT.

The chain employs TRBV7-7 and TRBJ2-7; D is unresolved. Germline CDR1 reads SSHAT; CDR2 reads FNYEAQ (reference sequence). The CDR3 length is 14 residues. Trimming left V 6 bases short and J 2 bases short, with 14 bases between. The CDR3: CASSRKSLPYEQYF. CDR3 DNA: TGTGCCAGCAGTCGTAAATCGCTACCCTACGAGCAGTACTTC.

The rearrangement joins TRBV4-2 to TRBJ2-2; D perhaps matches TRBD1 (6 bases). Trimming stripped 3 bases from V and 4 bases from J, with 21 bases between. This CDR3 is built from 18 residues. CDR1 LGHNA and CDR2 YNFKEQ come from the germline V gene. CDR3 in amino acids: CASSHSGARGSATGELFF. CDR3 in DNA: TGTGCCAGCAGCCATTCCGGGGCCAGGGGCTCGGCCACCGGGGAGCTGTTTTTT.

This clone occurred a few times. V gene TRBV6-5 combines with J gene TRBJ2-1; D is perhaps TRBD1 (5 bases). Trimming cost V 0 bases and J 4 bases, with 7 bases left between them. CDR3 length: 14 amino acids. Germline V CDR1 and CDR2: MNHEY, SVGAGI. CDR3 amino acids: CASSYSQEYNEQFF. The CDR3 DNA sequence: TGTGCCAGCAGTTACTCACAGGAGTACAATGAGCAGTTCTTC.

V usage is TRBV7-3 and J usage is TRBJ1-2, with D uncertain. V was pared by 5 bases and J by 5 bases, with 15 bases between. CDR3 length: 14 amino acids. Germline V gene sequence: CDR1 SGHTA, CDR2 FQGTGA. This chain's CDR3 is CASSPVAASYGYTF. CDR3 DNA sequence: TGTGCCAGCAGCCCCGTGGCGGCGTCGTATGGCTACACCTTC.